This TCR beta chain was sequenced during a study of CD8 T cells in Susac syndrome. Looking at the study overall: Blood was drawn from Susac syndrome patients while they were therapy-naive, on corticosteroids, or on intravenous immunoglobulin alone. Study findings and constraints: Total CD8+ repertoires held about 15 Susac-specific public clones, while CD8+ TEMRA repertoires held several.

A quantity of about 0.5 to 1 ug RNA underwent reverse transcription using random hexamers. Amplification of TCR beta CDR3 spanned 54 Vbeta and 13 Jbeta via immunoSEQ multiplex PCR. TCRdb reprocessed the immunoSEQ multiplex PCR reads with MiXCR, giving one entry per CDR3 protein. Of around 130,000 distinct CDR3 sequences detected, around 94% appear once; the ten largest clones hold about 0.29%. V dropped 0 bases and J dropped 0 bases, with 9 bases sitting between them. Looked up from germline, CDR1 is LGHNA and CDR2 is YNFKEQ. The length of the CDR3 is 15 residues. In blood CD8+ and CD4+ T cells, TCR beta underwent sequencing. As regards this clonotype: Its antigen is unidentified.

Sequences were obtained from CD8+ T cells from PBMCs. The V and J genes are TRBV4-2 and TRBJ2-7; possibly TRBD1 or TRBD2 for D (5 bases each). This sequence originates from a human donor with Susac syndrome. CDR3 protein: CASSQEGTFSYEQYF. The DNA of the CDR3 is TGTGCCAGCAGCCAAGAAGGGACGTTCTCCTACGAGCAGTACTTC.